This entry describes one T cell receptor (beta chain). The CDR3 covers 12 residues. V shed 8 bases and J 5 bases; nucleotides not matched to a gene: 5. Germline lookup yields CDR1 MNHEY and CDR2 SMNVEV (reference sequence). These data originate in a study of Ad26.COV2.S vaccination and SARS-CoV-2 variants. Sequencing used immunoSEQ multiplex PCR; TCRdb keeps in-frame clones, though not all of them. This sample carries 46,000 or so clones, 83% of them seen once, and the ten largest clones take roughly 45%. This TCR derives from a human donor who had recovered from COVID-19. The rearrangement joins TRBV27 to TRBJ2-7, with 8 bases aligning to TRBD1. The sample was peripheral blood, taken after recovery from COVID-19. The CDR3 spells CASRDRMDEQYF. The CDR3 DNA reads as TGTGCCAGCCGGGACAGGATGGACGAGCAGTACTTC.